This is a list of T cell receptor beta chains from one sample in a study of blood T cell repertoires in COVID-19. Produced via immunoSEQ multiplex PCR; TCRdb's table is partial and in-frame only. There are 150,000 to 200,000 clones in the sample; roughly 84% occur only once, and about a tenth lies in the top ten. The sample taken for sequencing was peripheral blood. The source of these receptors is a woman of 80 years or more with active or convalescent COVID-19. Each CDR3 is given with its conserved first and last residue. D genes are given only for firm matches. Size is omitted from some rows. Given values are once, few, many or a class for expanded clones.

D,V,J,size,length,CDR3,DNA
TRBD1,TRBV11-1,TRBJ1-2,.,15,CASSVRTGTAYGYTF,TGTGCCAGCAGCGTTCGAACCGGGACAGCGTATGGCTACACCTTC
.,TRBV29-1,TRBJ1-2,.,13,CSVDSRGNYGYTF,TGCAGCGTTGACTCCAGGGGCAACTATGGCTACACCTTC
TRBD1,TRBV4-1,TRBJ2-3,.,17,CASSQLRTGGFTDTQYF,TGCGCCAGCAGCCAGCTAAGGACAGGGGGGTTCACAGATACGCAGTATTTT
TRBD2,TRBV12-3/TRBV12-4,TRBJ2-7,few,12,CASRTTSGGLYF,TGTGCCAGCAGAACCACTAGCGGGGGATTGTACTTC
.,TRBV11-2,TRBJ1-6,.,15,CASSLDSGVNSPLHF,TGTGCCAGCAGCTTAGATTCGGGGGTAAATTCACCCCTCCACTTT
TRBD1,TRBV4-3,TRBJ1-2,few,14,CASSQDTGVGGYTF,TGCGCCAGCAGCCAAGATACAGGGGTAGGTGGCTACACCTTC
.,TRBV5-1,TRBJ2-1,once,18,CASSLRGSEGLSYNEQFF,TGCGCCAGCAGCTTGCGTGGATCCGAGGGTTTATCCTACAATGAGCAGTTCTTC
.,TRBV6-1,TRBJ1-4,.,17,CASSEWVGGGGGEKLFF,TGTGCCAGCAGTGAATGGGTTGGGGGAGGGGGAGGCGAAAAACTGTTTTTT
.,TRBV27,TRBJ2-5,.,15,CASSLSRDPQETQYF,TGTGCCAGCAGTTTATCACGGGATCCCCAAGAGACCCAGTACTTC
.,TRBV7-2,TRBJ2-6,.,18,CASSFRQKSSSGANVLTF,TGTGCCAGCAGCTTCAGACAGAAATCGAGCTCTGGGGCCAACGTCCTGACTTTC
.,TRBV27,TRBJ1-1,.,14,CASSLGRKNTEAFF,TGTGCCAGCAGTTTAGGCAGAAAGAACACTGAAGCTTTCTTT
TRBD1,TRBV19,TRBJ2-1,.,14,CATKRGTGYNEQFF,TGTGCCACCAAGAGGGGGACAGGGTACAATGAGCAGTTCTTC
.,TRBV7-2,TRBJ2-2,.,16,CASSPPTVANTGELFF,TGTGCCAGCAGCCCCCCGACAGTCGCGAACACCGGGGAGCTGTTTTTT
.,TRBV30,TRBJ1-5,.,12,CAWDQLNQPQHF,TGTGCCTGGGATCAACTAAATCAGCCCCAGCATTTT
.,TRBV12-3/TRBV12-4,TRBJ1-1,.,12,CASRRSGTEAFF,TGTGCCAGCAGGAGGAGTGGCACTGAAGCTTTCTTT
TRBD1,TRBV2,TRBJ2-7,.,14,CASLGTGESYEQYF,TGTGCCAGCCTTGGAACAGGGGAATCCTACGAGCAGTACTTC
.,TRBV7-3,TRBJ1-6,.,14,CASSLNGGVPPLHF,TGTGCCAGCAGCTTAAACGGGGGGGTTCCACCCCTCCACTTT
.,TRBV18,TRBJ1-5,once,16,CASSPPGRGPNQPQHF,TGTGCCAGCTCACCACCGGGGAGGGGACCCAATCAGCCCCAGCATTTT
TRBD2,TRBV18,TRBJ2-7,.,13,CASSPNREGLVYF,TGTGCCAGCTCACCAAACCGGGAGGGATTAGTGTACTTC
TRBD1,TRBV7-2,TRBJ2-1,.,12,CASSPDRGEQFF,TGTGCCAGCAGCCCGGACAGGGGTGAGCAGTTCTTC
TRBD2,TRBV5-1,TRBJ2-3,.,16,CASSLDSGGSTDTQYF,TGCGCCAGCAGCTTGGATAGCGGGGGGTCCACAGATACGCAGTATTTT
TRBD1,TRBV6-5,TRBJ1-3,.,12,CAAGGQGNTIYF,TGTGCCGCAGGGGGTCAAGGAAACACCATATATTTT
.,TRBV12-3/TRBV12-4,TRBJ1-2,.,13,CASRFAGAVGYTF,TGTGCCAGCAGATTCGCAGGGGCGGTGGGCTACACCTTC
.,TRBV4-3,TRBJ1-2,.,13,CASSQDPGYGYTF,TGCGCCAGCAGCCAAGATCCGGGCTATGGCTACACCTTC
.,TRBV6-4,TRBJ2-6,many,15,CASSQDSSGANVLTF,TGTGCCAGCAGTCAGGACAGCTCTGGGGCCAACGTCCTGACTTTC
TRBD2,TRBV5-1,TRBJ2-1,once,17,CASSPTPSGGTYNEQFF,TGCGCCAGCAGCCCCACCCCTAGCGGGGGAACCTACAATGAGCAGTTCTTC
TRBD1,TRBV5-1,TRBJ1-3,.,16,CASSPAGTGGGNTIYF,TGCGCCAGCAGCCCGGCCGGGACAGGGGGAGGAAACACCATATATTTT
TRBD1,TRBV7-2,TRBJ2-7,few,15,CASSPRTGGIYEQYF,TGTGCCAGCAGCCCCAGGACAGGGGGGATCTACGAGCAGTACTTC
TRBD1,TRBV5-1,TRBJ1-2,.,16,CASSAGTGLFLNGYTF,TGCGCCAGCAGCGCCGGGACAGGGTTGTTTCTTAATGGCTACACCTTC